This T cell receptor (beta chain) originates from a study of blood T cell repertoires in COVID-19. Overall study: Both acute and convalescent COVID-19 samples were obtained from the United States, Italy and Spain.

Sequencing used immunoSEQ multiplex PCR; TCRdb keeps in-frame clones, though not all of them. The sample holds roughly 150,000 clones, 90% seen once. On this clone: Different DNA sequences within this sample yield the same CDR3.

The sequenced sample was peripheral blood. This clonotype was sampled from a man in his 60s with active or convalescent COVID-19.

The CDR3 protein is CASSISGNTEAFF. Written as DNA, the CDR3 is TGTGCCAGTAGTATCTCCGGGAACACTGAAGCTTTCTTT. The chain employs TRBV19 and TRBJ1-1; D is undetermined. V was shortened by 3 bases and J by 1 base, with 6 bases between the two germline ends. This CDR3 spans 13 amino acids. The germline V gene encodes CDR1 LNHDA and CDR2 SQIVND (reference sequence).